These T cell receptor beta chains were read from a single sample in a study of blood T cell repertoires in COVID-19. Some clones are missing from TCRdb's copy, which holds only in-frame ones; the method was immunoSEQ multiplex PCR. This table holds around 270,000 clones, more than 75% found once. Sequenced: peripheral blood. The receptors derive from a man aged 35-49 years who had recovered from COVID-19. CDR3s include the opening cysteine and the closing phenylalanine or tryptophan. The order of the fields is CDR3 length, J gene, D gene, V gene, clone size, CDR3 DNA, CDR3 protein. A D gene is named only where the DNA matches it firmly. Only part of the rows carry a size: once, few, many, or a class if the clone is expanded.

len: 17
j_gene: TRBJ2-5
d_gene: TRBD2
v_gene: TRBV7-8
abundance: .
CDR3nt: TGTGCCAGCACCGGCTCCCAAGCTAGCGGGTACCAAGAGACCCAGTACTTC
CDR3aa: CASTGSQASGYQETQYF

len: 16
j_gene: TRBJ2-5
d_gene: .
v_gene: TRBV18
abundance: .
CDR3nt: TGTGCCAGCTCAACCCCAACAGGCGGCTCTCGTGAGACCCAGTACTTC
CDR3aa: CASSTPTGGSRETQYF

len: 16
j_gene: TRBJ2-3
d_gene: TRBD1
v_gene: TRBV19
abundance: .
CDR3nt: TGTGCCAGTAGTATCCTCACAGGGGTCCCCACAGATACGCAGTATTTT
CDR3aa: CASSILTGVPTDTQYF

len: 15
j_gene: TRBJ1-3
d_gene: TRBD1
v_gene: TRBV5-1
abundance: .
CDR3nt: TGCGCCAGCAGTTCTGGACAGGGGGCGAGTAGCACCATATATTTT
CDR3aa: CASSSGQGASSTIYF

len: 14
j_gene: TRBJ1-1
d_gene: .
v_gene: TRBV19
abundance: .
CDR3nt: TGTGCCAGTAGTATTTCTCTAATGAACACTGAAGCTTTCTTT
CDR3aa: CASSISLMNTEAFF

len: 21
j_gene: TRBJ1-5
d_gene: TRBD1
v_gene: TRBV4-1
abundance: .
CDR3nt: TGCGCCAGCAGCCAAGATCTGGCCCAGACAGGGAAAGACCATAGCAATCAGCCCCAGCATTTT
CDR3aa: CASSQDLAQTGKDHSNQPQHF

len: 15
j_gene: TRBJ2-6
d_gene: TRBD1
v_gene: TRBV19
abundance: few
CDR3nt: TGTGCCAGTAGTATGACAGGGGAGGGGGCCAACGTCCTGACTTTC
CDR3aa: CASSMTGEGANVLTF

len: 14
j_gene: TRBJ1-2
d_gene: TRBD1
v_gene: TRBV5-5
abundance: .
CDR3nt: TGTGCCAGCAGCCAGGACAGGGGTTTAGGCGGCTACACCTTC
CDR3aa: CASSQDRGLGGYTF

len: 15
j_gene: TRBJ2-5
d_gene: .
v_gene: TRBV11-2
abundance: .
CDR3nt: TGTGCCAGCAGCTTAGATGGGGGACACCCAGAGACCCAGTACTTC
CDR3aa: CASSLDGGHPETQYF

len: 16
j_gene: TRBJ2-7
d_gene: TRBD1
v_gene: TRBV10-1
abundance: once
CDR3nt: TGCGCCAGCAGTGAGTCGTGGGGGACAGGAAACTACGAGCAGTACTTC
CDR3aa: CASSESWGTGNYEQYF

len: 16
j_gene: TRBJ2-1
d_gene: TRBD2
v_gene: TRBV10-3
abundance: once
CDR3nt: TGTGCCATCAGTGATCCGTTGACTAGCGGGGGGGCCGAGCAGTTCTTC
CDR3aa: CAISDPLTSGGAEQFF

len: 15
j_gene: TRBJ1-5
d_gene: TRBD1
v_gene: TRBV27
abundance: .
CDR3nt: TGTGCCAGCAGTTCGGGACAGGGTGGGAGTCAGCCCCAGCATTTT
CDR3aa: CASSSGQGGSQPQHF

len: 14
j_gene: TRBJ1-3
d_gene: .
v_gene: TRBV11-1
abundance: .
CDR3nt: TGTGCCAGCAGCCGGGATCGAACTGGAAACACCATATATTTT
CDR3aa: CASSRDRTGNTIYF

len: 15
j_gene: TRBJ2-3
d_gene: TRBD2
v_gene: TRBV7-9
abundance: .
CDR3nt: TGTGCCAGCAGCTTCTCTAGCGGTATCACAGATACGCAGTATTTT
CDR3aa: CASSFSSGITDTQYF

len: 13
j_gene: TRBJ2-1
d_gene: TRBD2
v_gene: TRBV10-3
abundance: .
CDR3nt: TGTGCCGTTGGGACTAGCGGGGCCTATGAGCAGTTCTTC
CDR3aa: CAVGTSGAYEQFF

len: 15
j_gene: TRBJ1-4
d_gene: .
v_gene: TRBV7-2
abundance: .
CDR3nt: TGTGCCAGCAGCTTAGTGGGGGGAACTAATGAAAAACTGTTTTTT
CDR3aa: CASSLVGGTNEKLFF

len: 15
j_gene: TRBJ2-5
d_gene: .
v_gene: TRBV29-1
abundance: .
CDR3nt: TGCAGCGTTGAAGACTTCGGGGGACGCCAAGAGACCCAGTACTTC
CDR3aa: CSVEDFGGRQETQYF

len: 15
j_gene: TRBJ2-3
d_gene: TRBD1
v_gene: TRBV7-2
abundance: .
CDR3nt: TGTGCCAGCAGCTTAGGGACAGGGTGGCCAGATACGCAGTATTTT
CDR3aa: CASSLGTGWPDTQYF

len: 15
j_gene: TRBJ2-1
d_gene: TRBD2
v_gene: TRBV7-6
abundance: .
CDR3nt: TGTGCCAGCAGCCCCTCGAGCGGGGGCTACAATGAGCAGTTCTTC
CDR3aa: CASSPSSGGYNEQFF

len: 12
j_gene: TRBJ2-1
d_gene: .
v_gene: TRBV7-3
abundance: .
CDR3nt: TGTGCCAGCAGCCAAACAAACAATGAGCAGTTCTTC
CDR3aa: CASSQTNNEQFF

len: 16
j_gene: TRBJ2-2
d_gene: .
v_gene: TRBV2
abundance: .
CDR3nt: TGTGCCAGCAGTGCCCAGGCAGGCCAGTACACCGGGGAGCTGTTTTTT
CDR3aa: CASSAQAGQYTGELFF

len: 16
j_gene: TRBJ1-4
d_gene: TRBD1
v_gene: TRBV2
abundance: .
CDR3nt: TGTGCCAGCAGTGTGTTATTCGGACAGGGGCATGAAAAACTGTTTTTT
CDR3aa: CASSVLFGQGHEKLFF

len: 15
j_gene: TRBJ2-2
d_gene: .
v_gene: TRBV6-1
abundance: .
CDR3nt: TGTGCCAGCAGTGAAGTCAACTCGAACACCGGGGAGCTGTTTTTT
CDR3aa: CASSEVNSNTGELFF

len: 14
j_gene: TRBJ2-1
d_gene: .
v_gene: TRBV6-5
abundance: .
CDR3nt: TGTGCCAGCGGCCGGGGGAGCTCCTACAATGAGCAGTTCTTC
CDR3aa: CASGRGSSYNEQFF

len: 12
j_gene: TRBJ2-7
d_gene: .
v_gene: TRBV7-2
abundance: .
CDR3nt: TGTGCCAGCAGCTCCTCTAGGTACGAGCAGTACTTC
CDR3aa: CASSSSRYEQYF

len: 14
j_gene: TRBJ2-3
d_gene: TRBD1
v_gene: TRBV19
abundance: .
CDR3nt: TGTGCCAGCAAGCGGGACAGGGGCACAGATACGCAGTATTTT
CDR3aa: CASKRDRGTDTQYF

len: 12
j_gene: TRBJ1-2
d_gene: .
v_gene: TRBV4-2
abundance: once
CDR3nt: TGTGCCAGCAGCCAAGATCAGGCCGACTACACCTTC
CDR3aa: CASSQDQADYTF

len: 13
j_gene: TRBJ1-1
d_gene: .
v_gene: TRBV25-1
abundance: .
CDR3nt: TGTGCCAGCAGTGAATATGGGCTCACTGAAGCTTTCTTT
CDR3aa: CASSEYGLTEAFF

len: 16
j_gene: TRBJ2-3
d_gene: .
v_gene: TRBV11-2
abundance: .
CDR3nt: TGTGCCAGCAGCTTAATCTCTACTAGGATCACAGATACGCAGTATTTT
CDR3aa: CASSLISTRITDTQYF

len: 14
j_gene: TRBJ2-7
d_gene: TRBD1
v_gene: TRBV5-1
abundance: .
CDR3nt: TGCGCCAGCAGCTTGAGGCAGGGGGCCTACGAGCAGTACTTC
CDR3aa: CASSLRQGAYEQYF

len: 13
j_gene: TRBJ2-7
d_gene: .
v_gene: TRBV10-2
abundance: .
CDR3nt: TGCGCCAGCAGGCGGGGGCCGGGCTACGAGCAGTACTTC
CDR3aa: CASRRGPGYEQYF

len: 13
j_gene: TRBJ2-7
d_gene: .
v_gene: TRBV2
abundance: .
CDR3nt: TGTGCCAGCAGTTATGCGGCTCCCGGGGAGCAGTACTTC
CDR3aa: CASSYAAPGEQYF

len: 15
j_gene: TRBJ2-3
d_gene: .
v_gene: TRBV2
abundance: .
CDR3nt: TGTGCCAGCAGGACAACTAGTGCTAGCACAGATACGCAGTATTTT
CDR3aa: CASRTTSASTDTQYF

len: 13
j_gene: TRBJ2-7
d_gene: .
v_gene: TRBV4-1
abundance: .
CDR3nt: TGCGCCAGCAGCCAAGTCAAGGGGTACGAGCAGTACTTC
CDR3aa: CASSQVKGYEQYF

len: 17
j_gene: TRBJ2-1
d_gene: TRBD2
v_gene: TRBV15
abundance: once
CDR3nt: TGTGCCACCAGCAGAGATCGGGGGACTAGCGGGAAGGATGAGCAGTTCTTC
CDR3aa: CATSRDRGTSGKDEQFF

len: 13
j_gene: TRBJ1-1
d_gene: TRBD1
v_gene: TRBV10-1
abundance: .
CDR3nt: TGCGCCAGCACTGGAACAGGGGGCACTGAAGCTTTCTTT
CDR3aa: CASTGTGGTEAFF

len: 15
j_gene: TRBJ1-5
d_gene: .
v_gene: TRBV18
abundance: .
CDR3nt: TGTGCCAGCTCGACGGGGAGGGGTGGCAATCAGCCCCAGCATTTT
CDR3aa: CASSTGRGGNQPQHF

len: 16
j_gene: TRBJ1-1
d_gene: TRBD1
v_gene: TRBV7-8
abundance: .
CDR3nt: TGTGCCAGCAGCTTCAGACAGGGGAGGGTCGGTACTGAAGCTTTCTTT
CDR3aa: CASSFRQGRVGTEAFF

len: 14
j_gene: TRBJ2-3
d_gene: TRBD2
v_gene: TRBV6-5
abundance: .
CDR3nt: TGTGCCAGCAGCGGACTAGCGGGATTAGATACGCAGTATTTT
CDR3aa: CASSGLAGLDTQYF

len: 14
j_gene: TRBJ1-2
d_gene: TRBD1
v_gene: TRBV18
abundance: .
CDR3nt: TGTGCCAGCTCACATACAGGGGAACACTATGGCTACACCTTC
CDR3aa: CASSHTGEHYGYTF

len: 16
j_gene: TRBJ2-1
d_gene: TRBD2
v_gene: TRBV10-2
abundance: .
CDR3nt: TGCGCCAGCAGTGAATTTAGGCTAGCGGGGGTCAATGAGCAGTTCTTC
CDR3aa: CASSEFRLAGVNEQFF

len: 15
j_gene: TRBJ1-3
d_gene: .
v_gene: TRBV3-1/TRBV3-2
abundance: .
CDR3nt: TGTGCCAGCAGCCAAGCGAGGGACTCTGGAAACACCATATATTTT
CDR3aa: CASSQARDSGNTIYF

len: 15
j_gene: TRBJ1-5
d_gene: .
v_gene: TRBV7-5
abundance: .
CDR3nt: TGTGCCAGAAGCTTCACAGCGGGGGGCAATCAGCCCCAGCATTTT
CDR3aa: CARSFTAGGNQPQHF

len: 15
j_gene: TRBJ1-6
d_gene: TRBD1
v_gene: TRBV9
abundance: .
CDR3nt: TGTGCCAGCGGCTCGACAGGGGTTGGTAATTCACCCCTCCACTTT
CDR3aa: CASGSTGVGNSPLHF

len: 13
j_gene: TRBJ2-5
d_gene: .
v_gene: TRBV11-2
abundance: .
CDR3nt: TGTGCCAGCAGCCACGTCCCGAGGGAGACCCAGTACTTC
CDR3aa: CASSHVPRETQYF

len: 13
j_gene: TRBJ2-7
d_gene: .
v_gene: TRBV10-2
abundance: .
CDR3nt: TGCGCCAGCAGTGAGTCGAGCTCCTACGAGCAGTACTTC
CDR3aa: CASSESSSYEQYF

len: 13
j_gene: TRBJ2-2
d_gene: .
v_gene: TRBV29-1
abundance: .
CDR3nt: TGCAGCGTTTCCGGGACATTAAGAGGGGAGCTGTTTTTT
CDR3aa: CSVSGTLRGELFF

len: 13
j_gene: TRBJ2-3
d_gene: TRBD2
v_gene: TRBV2
abundance: .
CDR3nt: TGTGCCAGCAGCGGACTAGCGGAGGGTACGCAGTATTTT
CDR3aa: CASSGLAEGTQYF

len: 15
j_gene: TRBJ2-7
d_gene: TRBD2
v_gene: TRBV9
abundance: .
CDR3nt: TGTGCCAGCAGCGTTCCGCGGGAGCGCCCCTACGAGCAGTACTTC
CDR3aa: CASSVPRERPYEQYF

len: 15
j_gene: TRBJ1-4
d_gene: TRBD1
v_gene: TRBV6-5
abundance: .
CDR3nt: TGTGCCAGCAGGGGGCAACAGGGGCTTAATGAAAAACTGTTTTTT
CDR3aa: CASRGQQGLNEKLFF